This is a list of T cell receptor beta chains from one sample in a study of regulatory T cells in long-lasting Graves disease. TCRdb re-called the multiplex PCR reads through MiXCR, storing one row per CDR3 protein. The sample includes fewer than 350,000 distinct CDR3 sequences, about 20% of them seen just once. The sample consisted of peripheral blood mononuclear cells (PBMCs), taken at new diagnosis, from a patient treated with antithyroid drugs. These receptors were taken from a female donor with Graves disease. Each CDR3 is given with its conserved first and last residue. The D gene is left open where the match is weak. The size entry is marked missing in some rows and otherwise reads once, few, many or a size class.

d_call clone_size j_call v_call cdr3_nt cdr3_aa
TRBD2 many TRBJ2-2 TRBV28 TGTGCCAGCAGCCTCAGTCCGGGACTAGCGACCGGGGAGCTGTTTTTT CASSLSPGLATGELFF
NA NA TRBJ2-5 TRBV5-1 TGCGCCAGCAGCTTGGCCTCGCGTCGAGAGACCCAGTACTTC CASSLASRRETQYF
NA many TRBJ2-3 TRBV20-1 TGCAGTGCTATCAGTCCGGGAGCCGTTACGCAGTATTTT CSAISPGAVTQYF
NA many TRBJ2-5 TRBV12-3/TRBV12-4 TGTGCCAGCAGCGCCCACAGGGCAGAGACCTTACAAGAGACCCAGTACTTC CASSAHRAETLQETQYF
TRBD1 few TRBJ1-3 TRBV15 TGTGCCACCAGCAGAGATTGGTCCATTATGACAGGGACTGGAAACACCATATATTTT CATSRDWSIMTGTGNTIYF
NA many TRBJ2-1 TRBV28 TGTGCCAGCAGTTCTGGGGGGGGGGCAACCTACAATGAGCAGTTCTTC CASSSGGGATYNEQFF
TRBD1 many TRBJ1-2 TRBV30 TGTGCCTGGTACAGGGGGAATGGCTACACCTTC CAWYRGNGYTF
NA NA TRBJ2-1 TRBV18 TGTGCCAGCAGCTCGCCGCTAGCTGCTCTGAGTGAGCAGTTCTTC CASSSPLAALSEQFF
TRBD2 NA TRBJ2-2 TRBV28 TGTGCCAGCAGTTTAACTAGCGGGGGAACCGGGGAGCTGCTTTTT CASSLTSGGTGELLF
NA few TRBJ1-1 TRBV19 TGTGCCAGTAGTATAGTAAAGAACACTGAAGCTTTCTTT CASSIVKNTEAFF
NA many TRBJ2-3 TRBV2 TGTGCCAGCATTGGCACAGATACGCAGTATTTT CASIGTDTQYF
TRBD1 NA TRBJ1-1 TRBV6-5 TGTGCCAGCAGTCACTGGGACAGGTGGAGAGCTTTGAACACTGAAGCTTTCTTT CASSHWDRWRALNTEAFF
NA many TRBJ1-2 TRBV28 TGTGCCGGGTTACAGAGAAACGGCTATGGCTACACCTTC CAGLQRNGYGYTF
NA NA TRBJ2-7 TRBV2 TGTGCCAGCAGTGAATCGGGGAGAATCGGCCTCGAGCAGTACTTC CASSESGRIGLEQYF
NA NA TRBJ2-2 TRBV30 TGTGCCTGGAGTGAACGAGGACAGCTGAACACCGGGGAGCTGTTTTTT CAWSERGQLNTGELFF
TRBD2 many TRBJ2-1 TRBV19 TGTGCCAGTAGCGGGGGACTAGCGGGAGTGTCGTACAATGAGCAGTTCTTC CASSGGLAGVSYNEQFF
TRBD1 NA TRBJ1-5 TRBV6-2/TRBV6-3 TGTGCCAGCAGCCGACAGGGGGTCGGTTTCAAACGCAATCAGCCCCAGCATTTT CASSRQGVGFKRNQPQHF
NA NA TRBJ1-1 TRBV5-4 TGTGCCAGCAACCTATGGGGGAACACTGAAGCTTTCTTT CASNLWGNTEAFF
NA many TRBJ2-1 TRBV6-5 TGTGCCAGCAGTTACAGTATAGGAGCGAACAATGAGCAGTTCTTC CASSYSIGANNEQFF
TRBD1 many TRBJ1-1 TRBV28 TGTGCCAGCAAGGACAGGGCAGGAACTGAAGCTTTCTTT CASKDRAGTEAFF
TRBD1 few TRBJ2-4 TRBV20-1 TGCAGTGCTAGAGAGGGTGGACAGGGACGGGACATTCAGTACTTC CSAREGGQGRDIQYF
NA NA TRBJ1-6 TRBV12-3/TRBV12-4 TGTGCCAGCAGTTTTCAGGGACGGGGTTCACCCCTCCACTTT CASSFQGRGSPLHF
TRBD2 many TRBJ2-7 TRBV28 TGTGCCAGCATTCCAATGGGGGGGGCTGGCGGGAGGTCCTACGAGCAGTACTTC CASIPMGGAGGRSYEQYF
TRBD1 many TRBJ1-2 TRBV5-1 TGCGCCAGCAGCTTGGAGGGGACAGGGGCATTTAACTATGGCTACACCTTC CASSLEGTGAFNYGYTF
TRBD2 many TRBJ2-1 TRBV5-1 TGCGCCAGCAGCTTGGCTATTAGCGGGAGATCGAGGTCCAATGAGCAGTTCTTC CASSLAISGRSRSNEQFF
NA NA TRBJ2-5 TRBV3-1 TGTGCCAGCAGCCAAGATAGGGTCGGGGAGACCCAGTACTTC CASSQDRVGETQYF
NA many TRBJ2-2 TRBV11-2 TGTGCCAGCAGCCTCGATTATGCCGGGGAGCTGTTTTTT CASSLDYAGELFF
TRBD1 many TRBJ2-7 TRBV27 TGTGCCAGCAGTTTCGGGACAGGGCCTTCCTACGAGCAGTACTTC CASSFGTGPSYEQYF
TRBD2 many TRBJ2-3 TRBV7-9 TGTGCCAGCAGCTTATCGACTAGCGGGAGGGCCACAGATACGCAGTATTTT CASSLSTSGRATDTQYF
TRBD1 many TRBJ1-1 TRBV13 TGTGCCAGCAGCCAGGGACAGGGAAACACTGAAGCTTTCTTT CASSQGQGNTEAFF
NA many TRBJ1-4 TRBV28 TGTGCCAGCAGTTTTCAGGCCTATGAAAAACTGTTTTTT CASSFQAYEKLFF
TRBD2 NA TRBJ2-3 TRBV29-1 TGCAGCGTTGTAGTCGGGAGGGCTAATACGCAGTATTTT CSVVVGRANTQYF
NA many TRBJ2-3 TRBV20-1 TGCAGTGCTAGAGGGGGAAAGGGAGCAGATACGCAGTATTTT CSARGGKGADTQYF
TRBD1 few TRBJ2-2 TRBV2 TGTGCCAGCAGCCCCCGGACAGGGTGGACCGGGGAGCTGTTTTTT CASSPRTGWTGELFF
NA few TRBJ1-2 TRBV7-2 TGTGCCAGCAGCTTAGTAGGTGGCGGCTACACCTTC CASSLVGGGYTF
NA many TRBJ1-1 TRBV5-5 TGTGCCAGCAGCTTCCGGTCACAGGGTTGGAACACTGAAGCTTTCTTT CASSFRSQGWNTEAFF
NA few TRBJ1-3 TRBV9 TGTGCCAGCAGCGTAGGAGGGGGGTCCGGAAACACCATATATTTT CASSVGGGSGNTIYF
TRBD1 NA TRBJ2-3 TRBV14 TGTGCCAGCAGGAGGACAGGGAAGAGTGTGGCAGATACGCAGTATTTT CASRRTGKSVADTQYF
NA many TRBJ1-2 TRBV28 TGTGCCAGCATGTCCGGGACCTTAAACTATGGCTACACCTTC CASMSGTLNYGYTF
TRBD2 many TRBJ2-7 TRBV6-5 TGTGCCAGCAGTTACCAGCGGGAGAGGGACGAGCAGTACTTC CASSYQRERDEQYF
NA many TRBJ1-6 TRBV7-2 TGTGCCAGCAGCATGGACGGTAATTCACCCCTCCACTTT CASSMDGNSPLHF
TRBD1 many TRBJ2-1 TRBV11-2 TGTGCCAGCAGCTTATACAGGGGGGTACACAATGAGCAGTTCTTC CASSLYRGVHNEQFF
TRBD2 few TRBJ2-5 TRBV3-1 TGTGCCAGCAGCCCAGGAAGGACTAGCGGGAGCGAGGAGACCCAGTACTTC CASSPGRTSGSEETQYF
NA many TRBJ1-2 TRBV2 TGTGCCAGCACAGAGAGAGGGAATGGCTATGGCTACACCTTC CASTERGNGYGYTF
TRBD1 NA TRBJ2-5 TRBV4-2 TGTGCCAGCAGCCAAACACCAGACAGGGTCCAAGAGACCCAGTACTTC CASSQTPDRVQETQYF
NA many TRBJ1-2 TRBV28 TGTGCCAGCAGTTCCCCCCAGAGGCATGGCTACACCTTC CASSSPQRHGYTF
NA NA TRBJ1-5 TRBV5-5 TGTGCCAGCAGCGTCACCTCCATAAATCAGCCCCAGCATTTT CASSVTSINQPQHF
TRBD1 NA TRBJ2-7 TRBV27 TGTGCCAGCACTACCGGGACAGGCGTCTCCTACGAGCAGTACTTC CASTTGTGVSYEQYF
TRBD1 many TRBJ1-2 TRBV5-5 TGTGCCAGCAGCGACCGGACAGGAGCTAACTATGGCTACACCTTC CASSDRTGANYGYTF
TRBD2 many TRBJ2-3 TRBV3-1 TGTGCCAGCAGCCAACGGGCGGGAGTCTCAGATACGCAGTATTTT CASSQRAGVSDTQYF
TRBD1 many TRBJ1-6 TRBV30 TGTGCCTGGAGTGTCCTTCCTCCACAGGGGCAATCACCCCTCCACTTT CAWSVLPPQGQSPLHF
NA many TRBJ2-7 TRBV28 TGTGCCAGCTCCTTATGGGGGGGGGCTAGCGGACCCTACGAGCAGTACTTC CASSLWGGASGPYEQYF
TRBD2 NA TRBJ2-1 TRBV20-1 TGCAGTGCTAGAGTCCCTAGCGGGACCTACAATGAGCAGTTCTTC CSARVPSGTYNEQFF
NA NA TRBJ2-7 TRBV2 TGTGCCAGCAGCCCCCTGTGGGTTAGGGTAAGCGAGCAGTACTTC CASSPLWVRVSEQYF
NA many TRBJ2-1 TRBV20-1 TGCAGTGCTAGACCTCTAACCGAACGGAGGGCCAATGAGCAGTTCTTC CSARPLTERRANEQFF